This paragraph reports one T cell receptor beta chain. These data originate in a study of blood T cell repertoires in COVID-19. As for the study in general: Samples of COVID-19 (acute and convalescent) were obtained from the United States, Italy and Spain. T cells, B-cell-depleted T cells, or PBMCs provided the cDNA or gDNA that served as material.

Authors' analysis steps: The assay estimated nucleated cells by amplifying reference gene primers. TCRdb's copy holds only in-frame clones and misses some; the assay was immunoSEQ multiplex PCR. V, J and clone size were drawn from that table, and D and trimming were deduced from the DNA. The sample comprises roughly 220,000 clones, about 80% of which are singletons, and about 2.4% rests with the top ten. The CDR3 has 15 amino acids. Trimming at V came to 3 bases and at J to 2 bases, leaving 2 bases not matched to a gene. Per the germline V gene, CDR1 is SGHDT and CDR2 is YYEEEE. The receptor comes from a woman between 55 and 75 years old with acute or convalescent COVID-19. The sample consisted of peripheral blood. The chain couples TRBV5-6 to TRBJ1-5, with 10 bases identical to TRBD1. The CDR3 protein is CASSYGTGGNQPQHF. For the CDR3, the DNA is TGTGCCAGCAGCTACGGGACAGGGGGCAATCAGCCCCAGCATTTT. The whole variable domain, remainder taken from reference TRBV5-6 and TRBJ1-5, is DAGVTQSPTHLIKTRGQQVTLRCSPKSGHDTVSWYQQALGQGPQFIFQYYEEEERQRGNFPDRFSGHQFPNYSSELNVNALLLGDSALYLCASSYGTGGNQPQHFGDGTRLSIL.